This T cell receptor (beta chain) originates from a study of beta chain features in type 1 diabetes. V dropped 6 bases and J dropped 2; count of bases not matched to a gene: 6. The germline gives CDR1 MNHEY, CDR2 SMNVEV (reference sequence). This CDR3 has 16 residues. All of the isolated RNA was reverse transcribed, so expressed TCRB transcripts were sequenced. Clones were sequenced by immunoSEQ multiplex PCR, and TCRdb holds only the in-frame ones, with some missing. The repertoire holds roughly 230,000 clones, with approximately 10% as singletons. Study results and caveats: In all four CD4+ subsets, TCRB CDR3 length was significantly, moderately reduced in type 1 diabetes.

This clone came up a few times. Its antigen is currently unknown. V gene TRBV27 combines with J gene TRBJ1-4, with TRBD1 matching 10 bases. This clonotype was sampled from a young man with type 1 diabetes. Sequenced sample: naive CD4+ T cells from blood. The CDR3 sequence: CASREGTGATNEKLFF. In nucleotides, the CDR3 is TGTGCCAGCAGGGAAGGGACAGGGGCGACTAATGAAAAACTGTTTTTT.